The sequence of this TCR beta chain was determined in a study of Tregs in tolerant kidney transplant recipients. Repertoires were generated with immunoSEQ multiplex PCR, while TCRdb's copy carries only in-frame clones and drops some. This table holds under 300,000 clones, roughly 84% found once. A few counts support this clone. The sequence was obtained from a human donor in good health. Sample: CD4+ T cells from blood.

CDR3 protein: CASSEDPGGATDTQYF. In DNA form, the CDR3 reads TGTGCCAGCAGTGAGGACCCGGGGGGGGCCACAGATACGCAGTATTTT. The rearrangement uses TRBV6-1 and TRBJ2-3; 8 nucleotides agree with TRBD2. Germline V gene lookup returns CDR1 MNHNS and CDR2 SASEGT. The CDR3 is 16 residues long. Trimming at V came to 3 bases and at J to 2 bases, leaving 7 bases not matched to a gene.